Below, one T cell receptor (beta chain) is given with its context. In the original analysis: Reference gene primer amplification in the assay estimated nucleated cell counts. Clones were sequenced by immunoSEQ multiplex PCR, and TCRdb holds only the in-frame ones, with some missing. V, J and clone size derive from that table, while D and trimming were established from the DNA sequence. This table holds 300,000 to 450,000 clones, 85% to 90% found once. Germline V gives CDR1 SGHRS, CDR2 YFSETQ. The CDR3 spans 14 residues. Trimming took 1 base from V and 8 from J, leaving 15 bases between them. These data come from a study of blood T cell repertoires in COVID-19. Overall study: T cells, B-cell-depleted T cells, or PBMCs supplied cDNA or gDNA.

This TCR was recovered from a man between 18 and 29 years old who had recovered from COVID-19. J is TRBJ1-2 and V is TRBV5-1; D is uncertain. Sample: PBMCs or T cells enriched from blood (not recorded which). CDR3 bases: TGCGCCAGCAGCTTGCAGGAGGGCCGAGAGGGCTACACCTTC. Translating it yields CASSLQEGREGYTF.